This is a list of T cell receptor beta chains from one sample in a study of brain T cells in children with intractable seizures. Sequencing was performed with immunoSEQ multiplex PCR; in TCRdb, only in-frame clones are kept and a portion is missing. The sample shows 50,000 to 75,000 clones, approximately 94% of them seen only once. Sequenced material: peripheral blood, taken at surgery. Receptors originate from a boy in the first two years of life with focal cortical dysplasia and intractable seizures. The CDR3 runs from the conserved cysteine through the conserved F or W. Each record gives: V gene, CDR3 protein.

v_call: TRBV3-1/TRBV3-2; cdr3_aa: CASSQGGGRGYNEQFF
v_call: TRBV7-9; cdr3_aa: CASRPPGLSRTDTQYF
v_call: TRBV25-1; cdr3_aa: CASSEGKAATNEKLFF
v_call: TRBV5-4; cdr3_aa: CASSLDRSSGNTIYF
v_call: TRBV19; cdr3_aa: CASRRTVGRSPLHF
v_call: TRBV7-3; cdr3_aa: CASSLIASGPYEQYF
v_call: TRBV14; cdr3_aa: CASSRISGMTGELFF
v_call: TRBV5-1; cdr3_aa: CASSKEATNTEAFF
v_call: TRBV19; cdr3_aa: CASSPGASIFYEQYF
v_call: TRBV7-9; cdr3_aa: CASSLSLNTEAFF
v_call: TRBV9; cdr3_aa: CASSVGGGNQPQHF
v_call: TRBV20-1; cdr3_aa: CSGQFGNTIYF
v_call: TRBV19; cdr3_aa: CASSTPGTSFMAEGLDTEAFF
v_call: TRBV10-3; cdr3_aa: CAIRGDRGRSVPNPRQNTGELFF
v_call: TRBV9; cdr3_aa: CASSVDRQGAGQPQHF
v_call: TRBV6-2/TRBV6-3; cdr3_aa: CASSLYQRGSVHF
v_call: TRBV2; cdr3_aa: CATRPDRVGTNYGYTF
v_call: TRBV7-9; cdr3_aa: CASSQSRLAEPNTGELFF
v_call: TRBV6-5; cdr3_aa: CASQQGSYNSPLHF
v_call: TRBV28; cdr3_aa: CASSPSTLAGGVTQYF
v_call: TRBV4-1; cdr3_aa: CASSPGLASYNEQFF
v_call: TRBV7-2; cdr3_aa: CASSLEVGTGELFF
v_call: TRBV10-1; cdr3_aa: CASSEGYLSTDTQYF
v_call: TRBV10-3; cdr3_aa: CAISQRQTSSYEQYF
v_call: TRBV24-1; cdr3_aa: CATSDGLRTNEKLFF
v_call: TRBV5-1; cdr3_aa: CASSGGQVTDTQYF
v_call: TRBV3-1/TRBV3-2; cdr3_aa: CASSHKATEAFF
v_call: TRBV13; cdr3_aa: CASSYRDEAETQYF
v_call: TRBV4-2; cdr3_aa: CASRGTSGNQETQYF
v_call: TRBV28; cdr3_aa: CASGRQGRSFEAFF
v_call: TRBV2; cdr3_aa: CASSGGQGVDGYTF